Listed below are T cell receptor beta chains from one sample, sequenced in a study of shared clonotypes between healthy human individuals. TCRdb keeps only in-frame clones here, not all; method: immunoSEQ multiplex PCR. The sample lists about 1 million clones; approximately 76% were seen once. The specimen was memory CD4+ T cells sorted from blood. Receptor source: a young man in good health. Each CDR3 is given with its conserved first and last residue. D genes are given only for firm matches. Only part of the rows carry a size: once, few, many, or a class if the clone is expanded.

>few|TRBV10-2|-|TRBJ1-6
CASSPGMGSPLHF
TGCGCCAGCAGTCCAGGAATGGGTTCACCCCTCCACTTT
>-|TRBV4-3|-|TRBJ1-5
CASSRTSNDQPQHF
TGCGCCAGCAGTCGTACCTCAAACGATCAGCCCCAGCATTTT
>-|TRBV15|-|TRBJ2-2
CATSPQRGGELFF
TGTGCCACCAGCCCCCAGCGTGGCGGGGAGCTGTTTTTT
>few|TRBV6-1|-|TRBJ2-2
CASGRPFTGELFF
TGTGCCAGCGGTAGGCCATTCACCGGGGAGCTGTTTTTT
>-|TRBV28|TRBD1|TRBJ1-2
CASSFTGQGIYGYTF
TGTGCCAGCAGTTTTACGGGACAGGGCATCTATGGCTACACCTTC
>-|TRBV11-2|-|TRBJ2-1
CASSFLNSLNEQFF
TGTGCCAGCAGCTTTCTGAATAGTTTGAATGAGCAGTTCTTC
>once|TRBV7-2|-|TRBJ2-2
CASSLVWDKNTGELFF
TGTGCCAGCAGCTTAGTATGGGACAAGAACACCGGGGAGCTGTTTTTT
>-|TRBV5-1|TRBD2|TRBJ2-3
CASSFIAGGQDTQYF
TGCGCCAGCAGCTTTATAGCGGGAGGACAAGATACGCAGTATTTT
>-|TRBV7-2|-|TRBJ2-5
CASSFTPTQETQYF
TGTGCCAGCAGCTTTACACCGACACAAGAGACCCAGTACTTC
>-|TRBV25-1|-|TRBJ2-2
CASSRGGGPGTGELFF
TGTGCCAGCAGTCGCGGCGGGGGCCCGGGGACCGGGGAGCTGTTTTTT
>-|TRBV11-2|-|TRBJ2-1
CASSSRAGSYNEQFF
TGTGCCAGCAGCTCTCGGGCCGGCTCCTACAATGAGCAGTTCTTC
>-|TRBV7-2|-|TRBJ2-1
CASSLENEQFF
TGTGCCAGCAGCTTAGAAAATGAGCAGTTCTTC
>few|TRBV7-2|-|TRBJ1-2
CASSLAPSFNYGYTF
TGTGCCAGCAGCTTGGCCCCTTCCTTTAACTATGGCTACACCTTC
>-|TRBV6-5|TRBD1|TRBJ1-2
CASSPGQGWGYTF
TGTGCCAGCAGCCCTGGACAGGGCTGGGGCTACACCTTC
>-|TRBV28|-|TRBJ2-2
CASRTPGAHTGELFF
TGTGCCAGCAGGACCCCGGGGGCACACACCGGGGAGCTGTTTTTT
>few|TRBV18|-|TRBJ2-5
CASSRTAEETQYF
TGTGCCAGCTCACGGACAGCAGAAGAGACCCAGTACTTC
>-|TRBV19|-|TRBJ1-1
CASSIGTNTEAFF
TGTGCCAGTAGTATAGGGACGAACACTGAAGCTTTCTTT
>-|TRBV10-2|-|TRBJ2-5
CASSESRLRRETQYF
TGCGCCAGCAGTGAGTCAAGACTGCGGCGGGAGACCCAGTACTTC
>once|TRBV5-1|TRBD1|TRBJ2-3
CASSQRTGAIDTQYF
TGCGCCAGCAGCCAAAGGACAGGGGCGATAGATACGCAGTATTTT
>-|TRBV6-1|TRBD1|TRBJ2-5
CASAAGTGGRETQYF
TGTGCCAGTGCGGCCGGGACAGGGGGCCGGGAGACCCAGTACTTC
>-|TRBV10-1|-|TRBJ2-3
CASSATRYTDTQYF
TGCGCCAGCAGTGCGACTAGATACACAGATACGCAGTATTTT
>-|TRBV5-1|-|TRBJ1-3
CASSLVPSGGNTIYF
TGCGCCAGCAGCTTGGTTCCGTCCGGTGGAAACACCATATATTTT
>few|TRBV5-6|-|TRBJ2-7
CASSLWGPYEQYF
TGTGCCAGCAGCTTGTGGGGCCCCTACGAGCAGTACTTC
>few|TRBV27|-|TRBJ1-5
CASSFSSNQPQHF
TGTGCCAGCAGTTTTTCGAGCAATCAGCCCCAGCATTTT
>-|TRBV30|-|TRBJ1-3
CAWSQGIGNTIYF
TGTGCCTGGAGTCAGGGAATTGGAAACACCATATATTTT
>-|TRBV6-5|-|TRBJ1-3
CASSYSTGPGNTIYF
TGTGCCAGCAGTTACTCAACAGGGCCGGGAAACACCATATATTTT
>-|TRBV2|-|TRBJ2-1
CASSEGDYEQFF
TGTGCCAGCAGTGAAGGCGACTATGAGCAGTTCTTC
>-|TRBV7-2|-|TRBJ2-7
CASSLASSYEQYF
TGTGCCAGCAGCTTAGCAAGCAGCTACGAGCAGTACTTC
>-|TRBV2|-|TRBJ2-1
CASTGVDEQFF
TGTGCCAGCACAGGTGTCGATGAGCAGTTCTTC
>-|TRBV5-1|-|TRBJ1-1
CASSAGRLNTEAFF
TGCGCCAGCAGCGCGGGACGGCTGAACACTGAAGCTTTCTTT
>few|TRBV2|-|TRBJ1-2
CASSRDTNYGYTF
TGTGCCAGCAGTAGGGACACCAACTATGGCTACACCTTC
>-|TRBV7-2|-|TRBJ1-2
CASSLSNYGYTF
TGTGCCAGCAGCCTGTCTAACTATGGCTACACCTTC
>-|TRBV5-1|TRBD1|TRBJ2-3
CASSQTGNQDTQYF
TGCGCCAGCAGCCAGACAGGGAATCAAGATACGCAGTATTTT
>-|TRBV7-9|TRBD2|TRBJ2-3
CASSLGSGTDTQYF
TGTGCCAGCAGCTTAGGTAGCGGGACAGATACGCAGTATTTT
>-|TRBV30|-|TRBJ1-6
CAWSETGGGSPLHF
TGTGCCTGGAGTGAGACAGGCGGCGGTTCACCCCTCCACTTT
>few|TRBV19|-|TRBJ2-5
CASSGSYGTYYQETQYF
TGTGCCAGTAGCGGAAGCTACGGGACATACTATCAAGAGACCCAGTACTTC
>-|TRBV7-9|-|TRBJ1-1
CASSQERTVSAEAFF
TGTGCCAGCAGCCAGGAACGGACAGTCTCCGCTGAAGCTTTCTTT
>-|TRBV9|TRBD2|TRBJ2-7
CASSVGTSGGTEQYF
TGTGCCAGCAGCGTTGGGACTAGCGGGGGTACCGAGCAGTACTTC
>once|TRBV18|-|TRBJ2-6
CASSPSTANSGANVLTF
TGTGCCAGCTCACCCTCGACAGCCAACTCTGGGGCCAACGTCCTGACTTTC
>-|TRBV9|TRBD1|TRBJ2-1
CASNRGQGVNEQFF
TGTGCCAGCAATAGGGGACAGGGCGTCAATGAGCAGTTCTTC
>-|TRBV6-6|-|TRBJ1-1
CASSFGGNTEAFF
TGTGCCAGCAGCTTCGGGGGGAACACTGAAGCTTTCTTT
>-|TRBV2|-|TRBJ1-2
CASGANYGYTF
TGTGCCAGCGGGGCTAACTATGGCTACACCTTC
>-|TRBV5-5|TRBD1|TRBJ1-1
CASSWGDRSNTEAFF
TGTGCCAGCAGCTGGGGGGACAGGTCGAACACTGAAGCTTTCTTT
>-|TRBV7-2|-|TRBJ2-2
CASSSGTQNTGELFF
TGTGCCAGCAGCTCCGGGACTCAGAACACCGGGGAGCTGTTTTTT
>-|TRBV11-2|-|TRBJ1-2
CASKLSKGGTGYTF
TGTGCCAGCAAATTGTCTAAGGGTGGGACTGGCTACACCTTC
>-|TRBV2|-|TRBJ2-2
CASSGSGNTGELFF
TGTGCCAGCAGCGGTAGCGGTAACACCGGGGAGCTGTTTTTT
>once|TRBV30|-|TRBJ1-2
CAWSVQKGSVYGYTF
TGTGCCTGGAGTGTACAGAAGGGCAGCGTCTATGGCTACACCTTC
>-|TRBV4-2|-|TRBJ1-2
CASSQAPGPPNYGYTF
TGTGCCAGCAGCCAAGCCCCGGGACCGCCGAACTATGGCTACACCTTC
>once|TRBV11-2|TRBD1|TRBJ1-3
CASSPSGTASGNTIYF
TGTGCCAGCAGCCCAAGCGGGACAGCCTCTGGAAACACCATATATTTT
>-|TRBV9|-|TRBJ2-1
CASSVEGGSYNEQFF
TGTGCCAGCAGCGTAGAGGGTGGTTCCTACAATGAGCAGTTCTTC
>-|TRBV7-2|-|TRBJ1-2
CASSTRDMNGYTF
TGTGCCAGCAGCACCCGGGACATGAATGGCTACACCTTC
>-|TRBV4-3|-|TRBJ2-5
CASSQVRSGTQYF
TGCGCCAGCAGCCAAGTTCGTTCCGGGACCCAGTACTTC
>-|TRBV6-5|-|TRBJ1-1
CASSPGVFSSAFF
TGTGCCAGCAGCCCCGGGGTTTTTAGTTCAGCTTTCTTT
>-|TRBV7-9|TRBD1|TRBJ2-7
CASSSAWDRDEQYF
TGTGCCAGCAGCTCTGCTTGGGACAGGGACGAGCAGTACTTC
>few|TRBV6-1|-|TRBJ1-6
CASSEVAASPLHF
TGTGCCAGCAGTGAAGTGGCGGCTTCACCCCTCCACTTT